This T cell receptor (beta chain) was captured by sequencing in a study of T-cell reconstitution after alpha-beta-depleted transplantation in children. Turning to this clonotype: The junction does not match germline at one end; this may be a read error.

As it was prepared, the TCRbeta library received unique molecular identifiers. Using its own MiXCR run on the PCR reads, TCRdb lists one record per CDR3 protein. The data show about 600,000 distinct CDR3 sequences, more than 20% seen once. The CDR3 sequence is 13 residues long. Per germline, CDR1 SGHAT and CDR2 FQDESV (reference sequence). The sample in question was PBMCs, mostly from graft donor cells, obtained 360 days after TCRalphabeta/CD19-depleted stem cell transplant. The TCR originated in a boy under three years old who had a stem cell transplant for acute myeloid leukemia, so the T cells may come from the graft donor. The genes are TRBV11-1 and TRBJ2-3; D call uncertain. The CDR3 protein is CACSLERTDTQYF. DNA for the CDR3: TGTGCCTGCAGCTTAGAACGCACAGATACGCAGTATTTT.